These T cell receptor beta chains were read from a single sample in a study of CD8+ T cells in alopecia areata. Only in-frame clones appear in the TCRdb table, and some are missing; sequencing was by immunoSEQ multiplex PCR. The sample holds about 190,000 clones, around 56% seen once. The sequencing used CD4+ T cells sorted from blood, collected at week 4, from a patient treated with tofacitinib. Receptors originate from a human donor with alopecia areata. Both conserved end residues are part of each CDR3. Fields, in order: clone size, J gene, V gene, D gene, CDR3 DNA, CDR3 protein. D genes are given only for firm matches. Clone size is not always given. Where it is, it says once, few, many or a class for expanded clones.

. | TRBJ1-1 | TRBV29-1 | . | TGCAGCGTTATGCAGGTGAACACTGAAGCTTTCTTT | CSVMQVNTEAFF
. | TRBJ2-7 | TRBV5-1 | . | TGCGCCAGCAGCTTGCGTGGAAGCGACGAGCAGTACTTC | CASSLRGSDEQYF
few | TRBJ2-7 | TRBV29-1 | TRBD2 | TGCAGCGTTGGGACTAGCGGGATCTACGAGCAGTACTTC | CSVGTSGIYEQYF
. | TRBJ2-2 | TRBV2 | TRBD2 | TGTGCCAGCAGAAACATAGCGGGGAGAACCGGGGAGCTGTTTTTT | CASRNIAGRTGELFF
. | TRBJ2-1 | TRBV27 | TRBD1 | TGTGCCAGCAGCTATAGGGGGCCAGGGGGTTCGGAGCAGTTCTTC | CASSYRGPGGSEQFF
. | TRBJ2-2 | TRBV2 | . | TGTGCCAGCACCTGGGGGGTCGCGAACACCGGGGAGCTGTTTTTT | CASTWGVANTGELFF
. | TRBJ2-4 | TRBV30 | . | TGTGCCTGGAGTGTACAGTACGGGGGTGCGAACATTCAGTACTTC | CAWSVQYGGANIQYF
. | TRBJ2-2 | TRBV29-1 | . | TGCAGCGTTGATCCCCAGGGAAGACGGGAGCTGTTTTTT | CSVDPQGRRELFF
. | TRBJ1-4 | TRBV5-1 | TRBD1 | TGCGCCAGCAGCTCGGACAGGGGAGACGAAAAACTGTTTTTT | CASSSDRGDEKLFF
. | TRBJ2-4 | TRBV29-1 | . | TGCAGCGTTGAGGGTGTAGCCAAAAACATTCAGTACTTC | CSVEGVAKNIQYF
. | TRBJ2-5 | TRBV27 | . | TGTGCCAGCACACCTCGGTGGGGGAAAGCACAAGAGACCCAGTACTTC | CASTPRWGKAQETQYF
once | TRBJ2-1 | TRBV5-4 | . | TGTGCCAGCAGTTCAACGCAGTACGAGCAGTTCTTC | CASSSTQYEQFF
. | TRBJ2-7 | TRBV4-1 | . | TGCGCCAGCAGCCGGACCTTGGGGGGAGGTCCCTACGAGCAGTACTTC | CASSRTLGGGPYEQYF
. | TRBJ1-1 | TRBV6-1 | . | TGTGCCAGCATTCGTTCCTTCGGTTTGAACACTGAAGCTTTCTTT | CASIRSFGLNTEAFF
. | TRBJ2-1 | TRBV29-1 | TRBD2 | TGCAGCGTTGTTACTAGCGGGTACAATGAGCAGTTCTTC | CSVVTSGYNEQFF
. | TRBJ2-2 | TRBV4-2 | . | TGTGCCAGCAGCCGTGGGATGAACACCGGGGAGCTGTTTTTT | CASSRGMNTGELFF
. | TRBJ1-5 | TRBV30 | TRBD1 | TGTGCCTGGAGTAACAGGGGGGGCAATCAGCCCCAGCATTTT | CAWSNRGGNQPQHF
. | TRBJ2-7 | TRBV30 | TRBD1 | TGTGCCTGGAGTGTACGAGACAGGGTGTACGAGCAGTACTTC | CAWSVRDRVYEQYF
. | TRBJ1-1 | TRBV25-1 | . | TGTGCCAGCAGTGAACGATCCGGGACGGCAAGGGACACTGAAGCTTTCTTT | CASSERSGTARDTEAFF
. | TRBJ2-3 | TRBV10-3 | . | TGTGCCATCAGCCTTGGGGGCGGGAGAACCGGCACAGATACGCAGTATTTT | CAISLGGGRTGTDTQYF